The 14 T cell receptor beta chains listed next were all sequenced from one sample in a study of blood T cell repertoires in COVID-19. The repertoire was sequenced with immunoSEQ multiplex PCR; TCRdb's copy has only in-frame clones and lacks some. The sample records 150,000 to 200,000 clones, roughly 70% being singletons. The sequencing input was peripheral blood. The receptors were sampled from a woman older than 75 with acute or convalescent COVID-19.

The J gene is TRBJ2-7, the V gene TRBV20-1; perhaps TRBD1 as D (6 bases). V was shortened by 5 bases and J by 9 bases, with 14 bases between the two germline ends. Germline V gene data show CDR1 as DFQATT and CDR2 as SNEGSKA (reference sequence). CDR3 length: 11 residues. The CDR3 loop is CSAEGEAWQYF. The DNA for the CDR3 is TGCAGTGCTGAGGGGGAAGCATGGCAGTACTTC.

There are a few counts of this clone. This CDR3 is CASSSGGQGRGGNEKLFF. In DNA, the CDR3 is TGCGCCAGCAGCTCGGGCGGACAGGGGAGAGGTGGTAATGAAAAACTGTTTTTT. This chain connects TRBV5-1 to TRBJ1-4; TRBD1 matches 9 bases. The V segment lost 3 bases and the J segment 4 bases; nucleotides outside the gene matches: 13. The CDR3 is 18 amino acids. Germline values: CDR1 SGHRS, CDR2 YFSETQ.

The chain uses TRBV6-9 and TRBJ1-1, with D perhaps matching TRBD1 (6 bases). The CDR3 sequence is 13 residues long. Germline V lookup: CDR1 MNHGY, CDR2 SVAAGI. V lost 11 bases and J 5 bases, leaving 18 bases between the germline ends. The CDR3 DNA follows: TGTGCCGGGAGAGAGGGGGTGATAACTGAAGCTTTCTTT. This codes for CAGREGVITEAFF.

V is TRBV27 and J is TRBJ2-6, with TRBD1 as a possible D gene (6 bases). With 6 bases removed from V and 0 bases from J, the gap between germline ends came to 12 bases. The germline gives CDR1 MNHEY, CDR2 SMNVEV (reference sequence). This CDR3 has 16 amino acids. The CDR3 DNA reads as TGTGCCAGCAGGACGACAGGTTTCTCTGGGGCCAACGTCCTGACTTTC. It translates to CASRTTGFSGANVLTF. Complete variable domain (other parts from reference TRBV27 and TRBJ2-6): EAQVTQNPRYLITVTGKKLTVTCSQNMNHEYMSWYRQDPGLGLRQIYYSMNVEVTDKGDVPEGYKVSRKEKRNFPLILESPSPNQTSLYFCASRTTGFSGANVLTFGAGSRLTVL.

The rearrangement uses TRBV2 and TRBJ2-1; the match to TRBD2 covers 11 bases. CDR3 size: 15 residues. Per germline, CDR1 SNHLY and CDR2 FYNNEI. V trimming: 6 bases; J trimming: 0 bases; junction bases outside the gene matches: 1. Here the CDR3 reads CASRGLADSYNEQFF. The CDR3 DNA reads TGTGCCAGCAGGGGACTAGCGGACTCCTACAATGAGCAGTTCTTC.

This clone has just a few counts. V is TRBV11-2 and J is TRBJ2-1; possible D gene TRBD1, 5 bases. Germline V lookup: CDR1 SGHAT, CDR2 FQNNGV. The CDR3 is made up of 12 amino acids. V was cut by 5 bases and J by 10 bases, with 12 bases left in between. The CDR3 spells CASSRWGHEQFF. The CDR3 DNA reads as TGTGCCAGCAGCCGTTGGGGCCACGAGCAGTTCTTC.

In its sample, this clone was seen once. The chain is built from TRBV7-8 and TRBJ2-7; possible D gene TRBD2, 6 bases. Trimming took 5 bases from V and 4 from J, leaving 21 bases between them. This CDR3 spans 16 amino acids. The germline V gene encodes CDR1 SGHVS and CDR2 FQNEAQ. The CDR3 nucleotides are TGTGCCAGCAGCCCTGACGAAACTAGCAGTTATTACGAGCAGTACTTC. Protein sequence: CASSPDETSSYYEQYF.

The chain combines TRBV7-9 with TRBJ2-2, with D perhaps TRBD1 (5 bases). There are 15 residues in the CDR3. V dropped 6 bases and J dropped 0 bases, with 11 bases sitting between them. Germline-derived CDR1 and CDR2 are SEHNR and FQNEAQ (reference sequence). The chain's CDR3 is CASRKTAANTGELFF. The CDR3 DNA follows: TGTGCCAGCAGGAAGACAGCTGCGAACACCGGGGAGCTGTTTTTT.

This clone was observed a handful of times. The CDR3 spells CASSPRLEEKLFF. In DNA, the CDR3 is TGTGCCAGCTCACCCAGACTAGAGGAAAAACTGTTTTTT. The chain carries TRBV18 and TRBJ1-4; D is ambiguous. The CDR3 spans 13 residues. Trimming left V 3 bases short and J 8 bases short, with 10 bases between. Germline V gene sequence: CDR1 KGHSH, CDR2 LQKENI. The full variable domain, its missing parts supplied by reference TRBV18 and TRBJ1-4, is NAGVMQNPRHLVRRRGQEARLRCSPMKGHSHVYWYRQLPEEGLKFMVYLQKENIIDESGMPKERFSAEFPKEGPSILRIQQVVRGDSAAYFCASSPRLEEKLFFGSGTQLSVL.

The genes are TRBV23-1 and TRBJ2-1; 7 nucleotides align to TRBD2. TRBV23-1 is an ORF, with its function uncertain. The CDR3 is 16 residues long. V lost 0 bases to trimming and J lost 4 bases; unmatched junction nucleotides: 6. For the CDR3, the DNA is TGCGCCAGCAGTCAATCGGGGCGGGAGAAGTACAATGAGCAGTTCTTC. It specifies CASSQSGREKYNEQFF.

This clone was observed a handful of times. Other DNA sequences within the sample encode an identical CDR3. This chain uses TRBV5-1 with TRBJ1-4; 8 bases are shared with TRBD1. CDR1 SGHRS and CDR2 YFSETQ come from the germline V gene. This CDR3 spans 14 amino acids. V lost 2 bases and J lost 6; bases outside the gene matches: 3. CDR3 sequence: CASSLGQGDEKLFF. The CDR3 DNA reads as TGCGCCAGCAGCTTAGGACAGGGAGATGAAAAACTGTTTTTT.

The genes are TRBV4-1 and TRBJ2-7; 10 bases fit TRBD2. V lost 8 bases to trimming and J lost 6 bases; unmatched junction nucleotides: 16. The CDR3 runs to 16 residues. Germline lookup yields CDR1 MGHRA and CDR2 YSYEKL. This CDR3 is CASRPGTSAIFGEQYF. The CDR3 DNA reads TGCGCCAGCCGGCCCGGGACTAGCGCGATATTTGGCGAGCAGTACTTC.

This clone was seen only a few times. CDR3 protein: CASSSDGTGGLAPLHF. Written as DNA, the CDR3 is TGTGCCAGTAGTAGCGATGGGACAGGGGGCTTGGCACCCCTCCACTTT. The chain employs TRBV19 and TRBJ1-6, with 12 bases matching TRBD1. V lost 4 bases and J lost 11; bases outside the gene matches: 9. Germline V gene lookup returns CDR1 LNHDA and CDR2 SQIVND (reference sequence). The CDR3 totals 16 residues.

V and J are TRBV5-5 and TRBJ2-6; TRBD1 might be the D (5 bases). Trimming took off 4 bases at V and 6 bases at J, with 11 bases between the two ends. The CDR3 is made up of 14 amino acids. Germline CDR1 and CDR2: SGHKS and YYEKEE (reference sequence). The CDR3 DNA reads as TGTGCCAGCAGCGCCTGGGGCCAGGCCAACGTCCTGACTTTC. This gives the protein CASSAWGQANVLTF.